A single sample is the source of the 28 T cell receptor beta chains below, sequenced in a study of CD8+ T cells in alopecia areata. Extraction of RNA preceded its reverse transcription into cDNA, which served as the sequencing template. Using immunoSEQ multiplex PCR, the repertoire was profiled, and TCRdb retains in-frame clones only, with some absent. The sample lists 70,000 or so clones, approximately 64% occurring once. The starting material was CD8+ T cells sorted from blood, obtained at week 0. Every receptor here comes from a human donor with alopecia areata.

The chain employs TRBV14 and TRBJ1-1, with TRBD1 as a possible D gene (5 bases). The CDR3 spans 16 residues. V gave up 1 base and J gave up 0 bases, with 12 bases separating them. CDR1 and CDR2 from the germline V gene are SGHDN and FVKESK. The CDR3 DNA is TGTGCCAGCAGCCAAGGGCAGGGAAGCATGAACACTGAAGCTTTCTTT. Translation gives CASSQGQGSMNTEAFF.

This clone was observed a handful of times. J is TRBJ2-7 and V is TRBV21-1; the D segment call TRBD1 is taken from the table without a DNA check. TRBV21-1 is a pseudogene locus. The CDR3 has 16 amino acids. CDR3 DNA: TGTGCCAGCAGCAAAGCGAAGCGACAGGGAAGCGACGAGCAGTACTTC. Translation: CASSKAKRQGSDEQYF.

There are a few counts of this clone. J is TRBJ2-7 and V is TRBV29-1, with 9 bases aligning to TRBD1. CDR3 length equals 17 residues. Trimming took 0 bases from V and 2 from J; bases not matched to a gene: 11. CDR1 and CDR2 from the germline V gene are SQVTM and ANQGSEA. This CDR3 reads CSVEEQDRDRVTYEQYF. The CDR3 nucleotides are TGCAGCGTTGAAGAACAGGACCGGGACAGGGTGACCTACGAGCAGTACTTC.

This clone has just a few counts. The genes are TRBV4-1 and TRBJ2-7; 9 positions agree with TRBD1. CDR1 is MGHRA and CDR2 is YSYEKL in the germline V gene. CDR3 size: 16 residues. V trimming: 0 bases; J trimming: 5 bases; junction bases outside the gene matches: 8. The CDR3 nucleotides are TGCGCCAGCAGCCAAGAAGGGCCGGGACAGGGAAACGAGCAGTACTTC. Translation gives CASSQEGPGQGNEQYF.

The gene calls are TRBV4-1 and TRBJ2-7; the D gene is possibly TRBD1 (5 bases). The CDR3 sequence is 18 residues long. Germline assignment: CDR1 MGHRA and CDR2 YSYEKL. With 4 bases removed from V and 2 bases from J, the gap between germline ends came to 24 bases. The CDR3 DNA follows: TGCGCCAGCAGCCCAAAGGGGCTTGGTGGTGGTCCAACCTACGAGCAGTACTTC. Translation gives CASSPKGLGGGPTYEQYF.

This rearrangement joins TRBV13 to TRBJ2-7; 8 nucleotides line up with TRBD1. V dropped 5 bases and J dropped 1; count of bases not matched to a gene: 10. The germline gives CDR1 PRHDT, CDR2 FYEKMQ (reference sequence). The CDR3 sequence is 16 residues long. CDR3 bases: TGTGCCAGCAGCCCCACGGACAGGGCCGAATCCTACGAGCAGTACTTC. Protein sequence: CASSPTDRAESYEQYF.

In DNA form, the CDR3 reads TGTGCCAGCAGCTTAGGGCAGGGGCCAGGGGCCAACGTCCTGACTTTC. Its protein product is CASSLGQGPGANVLTF. The chain joins TRBV13 to TRBJ2-6; D is possibly TRBD1 (6 bases). This CDR3 contains 16 residues. Trimming shortened V by 0 bases and J by 4 bases, and 10 bases separated the two germline ends. Germline V lookup: CDR1 PRHDT, CDR2 FYEKMQ (reference sequence).

This clone was seen more than once but under ten times. This chain joins TRBV4-1 and TRBJ1-2; tentatively, D is TRBD1 (6 bases). Germline CDR1 and CDR2: MGHRA and YSYEKL. V dropped 1 base and J dropped 3 bases, with 15 bases sitting between them. The CDR3 sequence is 16 residues long. The CDR3 region is CASSQVESGGDYGYTF. As DNA, the CDR3 is TGCGCCAGCAGCCAAGTAGAGTCCGGGGGCGACTATGGCTACACCTTC.

This rearrangement joins TRBV30 to TRBJ1-2; tentatively, D is TRBD1 (5 bases). CDR3 size: 15 residues. CDR1 is GTSNPN, CDR2 SVGIG, per germline (reference sequence). Trimming took off 5 bases at V and 5 bases at J, with 21 bases between the two ends. The CDR3 loop reads CAWFLRQTMNYGYTF. CDR3 DNA: TGTGCCTGGTTTCTTAGACAGACGATGAATTATGGCTACACCTTC.

The chain carries TRBV15 and TRBJ1-2; TRBD1 might be the D (5 bases). Trimming stripped 5 bases from V and 5 bases from J, with 18 bases between. CDR3 length equals 15 residues. Germline CDR1 reads LNHNV; CDR2 reads YYDKDF (reference sequence). The CDR3 nucleotides read TGTGCCACCAGCTCGTTTGCAGGGTCCGGATATGGCTACACCTTC. As protein: CATSSFAGSGYGYTF.

The CDR3 reads CASSLSAYREQYF. The CDR3 DNA is TGTGCCAGCAGTTTAAGCGCCTACCGGGAGCAGTACTTC. V gene TRBV27 combines with J gene TRBJ2-7; D uncertain. With 2 bases removed from V and 7 bases from J, the gap between germline ends came to 12 bases. This CDR3 has 13 residues. Germline V gene lookup returns CDR1 MNHEY and CDR2 SMNVEV (reference sequence).

This clone was recorded at least ten times. The CDR3 region is CASSQVNSVGDSNQPQHF. The CDR3 DNA reads TGCGCCAGCAGCCAAGTTAATAGCGTCGGGGATAGCAATCAGCCCCAGCATTTT. V gene TRBV4-3 combines with J gene TRBJ1-5; D is unclear. V dropped 1 base and J dropped 0 bases, with 16 bases sitting between them. The CDR3 is made up of 18 amino acids. Germline assignment: CDR1 LGHNA and CDR2 YSLEER.

This chain connects TRBV29-1 to TRBJ2-5, with D perhaps given as TRBD1 or TRBD2 (6 bases each). The CDR3 loop spans 15 amino acids. V was cut by 1 base and J by 5 bases, with 17 bases left in between. Germline V gives CDR1 SQVTM, CDR2 ANQGSEA. CDR3 protein: CSVEGGAPAGETQYF. In DNA, the CDR3 is TGCAGCGTTGAAGGGGGGGCCCCGGCGGGGGAGACCCAGTACTTC.

J is TRBJ1-1 and V is TRBV7-9; 7 bases line up with TRBD1. V trimming: 0 bases; J trimming: 4 bases; junction bases outside the gene matches: 2. Germline V gives CDR1 SEHNR, CDR2 FQNEAQ (reference sequence). CDR3 length equals 14 residues. CDR3 sequence: CASSLADRATEAFF. The CDR3 nucleotides read TGTGCCAGCAGCTTAGCTGACAGGGCCACTGAAGCTTTCTTT.

In its sample, this clone was seen a few times. The V gene is TRBV7-9, the J gene TRBJ2-3; TRBD2 matches 7 bases. CDR1 SEHNR and CDR2 FQNEAQ come from the germline V gene (reference sequence). The CDR3 contains 17 residues. The junction had 13 bases not matched to a gene; V was cut back by 1 base and J by 6 bases. The CDR3 DNA follows: TGTGCCAGCAGCTTAGGGACGGGACTACCCCCAGCGGATACGCAGTATTTT. Encoded protein: CASSLGTGLPPADTQYF. The full variable domain, completed using reference TRBV7-9 and TRBJ2-3, is DTGVSQNPRHKITKRGQNVTFRCDPISEHNRLYWYRQTLGQGPEFLTYFQNEAQLEKSRLLSDRFSAERPKGSFSTLEIQRTEQGDSAMYLCASSLGTGLPPADTQYFGPGTRLTVL.

The chain joins TRBV7-9 to TRBJ2-1; 9 bases are shared with TRBD1. The CDR3 contains 16 residues. The ends lost 3 bases at V and 8 bases at J; junction bases unmatched: 11. The germline V gene encodes CDR1 SEHNR and CDR2 FQNEAQ (reference sequence). CDR3 amino acids: CASSFKPGQGVDEQFF. The CDR3 DNA sequence: TGTGCCAGCAGCTTTAAGCCGGGACAGGGTGTAGATGAGCAGTTCTTC.

The chain couples TRBV7-9 to TRBJ1-2; no clear D gene. The CDR3 is 13 residues long. Per the germline V gene, CDR1 is SEHNR and CDR2 is FQNEAQ (reference sequence). Trimming shortened V by 0 bases and J by 2 bases, and 4 bases separated the two germline ends. CDR3 residues: CASSLARNYGYTF. The CDR3 DNA reads TGTGCCAGCAGCTTAGCCAGAAACTATGGCTACACCTTC.

The chain couples TRBV5-4 to TRBJ1-1; D possibly corresponds to TRBD1 (5 bases). The V gene lost 6 bases and the J gene lost 4 bases, with 16 bases spanning the gap. CDR1 and CDR2 (germline): SGHNT, YYREEE (reference sequence). CDR3 length equals 14 residues. This chain's CDR3 is CASTSDGGSTEAFF. CDR3 DNA: TGTGCCAGCACCTCCGACGGGGGGTCCACTGAAGCTTTCTTT.

V gene TRBV27 combines with J gene TRBJ2-3, with 12 bases fitting TRBD2. The length of the CDR3 is 21 residues. V dropped 3 bases and J dropped 0; count of bases not matched to a gene: 16. The germline CDR1 and CDR2 sequences are MNHEY and SMNVEV (reference sequence). The CDR3 here is CASSFRQTSGRPTHSTDTQYF. In DNA form, the CDR3 reads TGTGCCAGCAGTTTCCGTCAAACTAGCGGGAGGCCCACTCATAGCACAGATACGCAGTATTTT.

This clone has only a few counts. This sequence joins TRBV29-1 and TRBJ1-2, with 9 bases matching TRBD1. With 0 bases clipped from V and 5 bases from J, the junction kept 4 bases outside the gene matches. This CDR3 has 14 amino acids. Per germline, CDR1 SQVTM and CDR2 ANQGSEA. CDR3 in amino acids: CSVEDMGQGYGYTF. In nucleotides, the CDR3 is TGCAGCGTTGAAGATATGGGACAGGGATATGGCTACACCTTC.

V usage is TRBV25-1 and J usage is TRBJ2-5; D is unclear. Per germline, CDR1 MGHDK and CDR2 SYGVNS. This CDR3 has 12 amino acids. Trimming removed 5 bases from V and 2 bases from J, with 6 bases in between. CDR3: CASSLWQETQYF. CDR3 coding DNA: TGTGCCAGCAGTCTCTGGCAAGAGACCCAGTACTTC.

The rearrangement links TRBV18 to TRBJ2-7; perhaps TRBD1 as D (7 bases). This CDR3 contains 14 residues. The ends were cut back, 3 bases at V and 3 bases at J, with 12 bases in the middle. Germline V gives CDR1 KGHSH, CDR2 LQKENI. The CDR3 DNA reads as TGTGCCAGCTCACCGGGCGGGACAGTCTACGAGCAGTACTTC. Protein sequence: CASSPGGTVYEQYF.

J is TRBJ2-4 and V is TRBV28, with D unclear. With 8 bases removed from V and 3 bases from J, the gap between germline ends came to 8 bases. The CDR3 spans 12 residues. Germline CDR1 MDHEN, CDR2 SYDVKM. The CDR3 region is CASGFIKNIQYF. The CDR3, as DNA: TGTGCCAGCGGATTTATCAAAAACATTCAGTACTTC. The variable domain in full, with the rest retrieved from reference TRBV28 and TRBJ2-4, is DVKVTQSSRYLVKRTGEKVFLECVQDMDHENMFWYRQDPGLGLRLIYFSYDVKMKEKGDIPEGYSVSREKKERFSLILESASTNQTSMYLCASGFIKNIQYFGAGTRLSVL.

In this sample, this clone turned up a few times. The gene calls are TRBV29-1 and TRBJ1-2; TRBD1 matches 8 bases. V was pared by 4 bases and J by 1 base, with 11 bases of the junction left unmatched. CDR1 and CDR2 (germline): SQVTM, ANQGSEA. CDR3 length: 16 residues. This chain's CDR3 is CSVAPPGQEINYGYTF. The CDR3 DNA sequence: TGCAGCGTTGCCCCACCGGGACAGGAAATTAACTATGGCTACACCTTC. Combining the CDR3 with reference TRBV29-1 and TRBJ1-2 gives the whole variable domain SAVISQKPSRDICQRGTSLTIQCQVDSQVTMMFWYRQQPGQSLTLIATANQGSEATYESGFVIDKFPISRPNLTFSTLTVSNMSPEDSSIYLCSVAPPGQEINYGYTFGSGTRLTVV.

V usage is TRBV9 and J usage is TRBJ2-7, with D possibly called TRBD1 or TRBD2 (5 bases each). CDR3 length equals 13 residues. V was clipped by 0 bases and J by 3 bases, with 7 bases between them. CDR1 is SGDLS and CDR2 is YYNGEE in the germline V gene. CDR3 loop: CASSVGDGYEQYF. The DNA of the CDR3 is TGTGCCAGCAGCGTAGGGGACGGCTACGAGCAGTACTTC. Together with reference TRBV9 and TRBJ2-7, the CDR3 gives the full variable domain: DSGVTQTPKHLITATGQRVTLRCSPRSGDLSVYWYQQSLDQGLQFLIQYYNGEERAKGNILERFSAQQFPDLHSELNLSSLELGDSALYFCASSVGDGYEQYFGPGTRLTVT.

The chain joins TRBV5-1 to TRBJ1-2; D gene uncertain. This CDR3 comprises 11 residues. Trimming removed 6 bases at V and 6 bases at J, with 9 bases between. Germline-derived CDR1 and CDR2 are SGHRS and YFSETQ. This CDR3 is CASTLGDGYTF. Here the CDR3 DNA reads TGCGCCAGCACCCTCGGGGATGGCTACACCTTC.

This clone was picked up one time. This rearrangement joins TRBV7-9 to TRBJ2-3; D remains ambiguous. CDR3 length: 12 residues. The V gene's germline CDR1 is SEHNR and CDR2 FQNEAQ (reference sequence). Trimming pared 4 bases from V and 3 bases from J, leaving 5 bases between. The CDR3 DNA sequence: TGTGCCAGCAGCTCCAAGACAGATACGCAGTATTTT. Translation gives CASSSKTDTQYF.

This clone was seen a few times. The V gene is TRBV29-1, the J gene TRBJ1-3, with unresolved D. V was trimmed by 7 bases and J by 0 bases, leaving 16 bases between them. Germline-derived CDR1 and CDR2 are SQVTM and ANQGSEA. This CDR3 spans 15 amino acids. DNA of the CDR3: TGCAGCGCCGAGACGGGAGGGTCCTCTGGAAACACCATATATTTT. It specifies CSAETGGSSGNTIYF. Variable domain in full (rest from reference TRBV29-1 and TRBJ1-3): SAVISQKPSRDICQRGTSLTIQCQVDSQVTMMFWYRQQPGQSLTLIATANQGSEATYESGFVIDKFPISRPNLTFSTLTVSNMSPEDSSIYLCSAETGGSSGNTIYFGEGSWLTVV.